The sequence of this T cell receptor (beta chain) was determined in a study of early T cells in non-severe SARS-CoV-2 infection. Study in general: Investigators sequenced bulk RNA drawn from unsorted whole blood, and chains remained unpaired.

One entry per CDR3 protein results from TCRdb running MiXCR on the 5' RACE reads. The sample gives roughly 35,000 distinct CDR3 sequences, around 7% of which show up once; approximately 4.1% is in the top ten. V was shortened by 6 bases and J by 5 bases, with 17 bases between the two germline ends. This CDR3 contains 14 residues. CDR1 is DFQATT and CDR2 is SNEGSKA in the germline V gene (reference sequence). The sample taken for sequencing was whole blood. This sequence was found in an adult who was a healthcare worker with PCR-confirmed SARS-CoV-2 infection or an uninfected control (not recorded which). The chain joins TRBV20-1 to TRBJ2-1; tentative D call: TRBD1 (6 bases). The CDR3 here is CSASRQVPHNEQFF. CDR3 bases: TGCAGTGCAAGCCGACAGGTTCCCCACAATGAGCAGTTCTTC.